The 14 T cell receptor beta chains presented below share a single source sample, sequenced in a study of cytomegalovirus exposure and HLA in healthy donors. PCR employed 60 Vbeta and 13 Jbeta primers. Assay: immunoSEQ multiplex PCR; the TCRdb copy retains only in-frame clones and omits some. The sample lists over 65,000 clones, around 77% occurring once. The specimen sequenced was PBMCs. Receptors were obtained from a man between 50 and 59 years old in good health and CMV-seronegative.

This chain joins TRBV4-1 and TRBJ1-6, with D possibly being TRBD1 (5 bases). The CDR3 contains 13 residues. Germline V lookup: CDR1 MGHRA, CDR2 YSYEKL. V was clipped by 3 bases and J by 9 bases, with 9 bases between them. CDR3 in amino acids: CASSQYRTSPLHF. In DNA, the CDR3 is TGCGCCAGCAGCCAGTACAGGACTTCACCCCTCCACTTT.

V usage is TRBV4-1 and J usage is TRBJ2-1; 7 bases are shared with TRBD2. The CDR3 length is 16 residues. After removal of 0 bases from V and 3 bases from J, the junction contained 5 bases not matched to a gene. Germline V gene lookup returns CDR1 MGHRA and CDR2 YSYEKL. The chain's CDR3 is CASSQDPAGVYNEQFF. CDR3 DNA sequence: TGCGCCAGCAGCCAAGATCCGGCGGGGGTCTACAATGAGCAGTTCTTC.

This clone was picked up one time. V is TRBV14 and J is TRBJ2-7; possibly TRBD1 for D (7 bases). In germline, CDR1 is SGHDN, CDR2 FVKESK. Trimming left V 4 bases short and J 7 bases short, with 14 bases between. CDR3 length: 13 residues. The CDR3, as DNA: TGTGCCAGCAGCCTCTTCGCAGGGGGGGAGCAGTACTTC. It encodes CASSLFAGGEQYF.

The gene calls are TRBV12-5 and TRBJ2-5; the D gene is possibly TRBD2 (6 bases). The CDR3 sequence is 13 residues long. CDR1 is LGHNT and CDR2 is FRNRAP in the germline V gene. V lost 7 bases and J 4 bases, leaving 13 bases between the germline ends. As DNA, the CDR3 is TGTGCTAGTGCCCGGGACTCCCGAGAGACCCAGTACTTC. Translated: CASARDSRETQYF.

J is TRBJ1-1 and V is TRBV7-2, with D maybe TRBD1 (5 bases). Deletions cut 6 bases from V and 5 bases from J, with 13 bases between. This CDR3 is 13 amino acids long. Germline lookup yields CDR1 SGHTA and CDR2 FQGNSA. The CDR3 here is CASSPFRGTEAFF. In nucleotides, the CDR3 is TGTGCCAGCAGTCCCTTCCGGGGGACTGAAGCTTTCTTT.

This clone was found once. V usage is TRBV15 and J usage is TRBJ2-5; D might be TRBD1 (6 bases). Near its end, the DNA agrees better with TRBJ2-7, so the J call may be wrong. The CDR3 runs 19 residues. Per the germline V gene, CDR1 is LNHNV and CDR2 is YYDKDF (reference sequence). CDR3 in DNA: TGTGCCACCAGCAGAGATGGGGGCAGACTTAGAGGGCTAACCTACGAGCAGTACTTC. Its translation is CATSRDGGRLRGLTYEQYF.

This sequence joins TRBV6-5 and TRBJ1-4, with TRBD1 identical over 8 bases. V gave up 5 bases and J gave up 10 bases; unmatched junction bases: 6. The CDR3 runs to 13 residues. Germline V gene sequence: CDR1 MNHEY, CDR2 SVGAGI. The CDR3 here is CASSAGGVGKLFF. The CDR3 coding sequence is TGTGCCAGCAGTGCAGGGGGCGTCGGAAAACTGTTTTTT.

The chain joins TRBV12-5 to TRBJ2-7; D gene unclear. With 2 bases removed from V and 1 base from J, the gap between germline ends came to 15 bases. Germline loops: CDR1 LGHNT, CDR2 FRNRAP. The CDR3 runs 16 residues. In DNA, the CDR3 is TGTGCTAGTGGTTTGATGTTGACACCCCGATCCTACGAGCAGTACTTC. Translated, it gives CASGLMLTPRSYEQYF.

The rearrangement joins TRBV5-4 to TRBJ2-1; D possibly corresponds to TRBD2 (7 bases). The CDR3 runs to 14 residues. Germline-derived CDR1 and CDR2 are SGHNT and YYREEE (reference sequence). The V end was cut by 4 bases, the J end by 10 bases, with 18 bases between. CDR3 bases: TGTGCCAGCAGCCGCATGGGGGGGGCCCCCGAGCAGTTCTTC. This encodes CASSRMGGAPEQFF. The full variable domain, completed using reference TRBV5-4 and TRBJ2-1, is ETGVTQSPTHLIKTRGQQVTLRCSSQSGHNTVSWYQQALGQGPQFIFQYYREEENGRGNFPPRFSGLQFPNYSSELNVNALELDDSALYLCASSRMGGAPEQFFGPGTRLTVL.

The chain combines TRBV15 with TRBJ2-1; D might be TRBD2 (5 bases). V shed 0 bases and J shed 9 bases, with 6 bases lying between them. The CDR3 contains 12 residues. Germline CDR1 is LNHNV and CDR2 is YYDKDF (reference sequence). DNA of the CDR3: TGTGCCACCAGCAGAGATCGGGGTGAGCAGTTCTTC. This sequence encodes CATSRDRGEQFF.

V is TRBV6-5 and J is TRBJ2-7, with D possibly matching TRBD2 (5 bases). CDR1 is MNHEY and CDR2 is SVGAGI in the germline V gene. The CDR3 length is 15 residues. V gave up 0 bases and J gave up 2 bases, with 11 bases separating them. The CDR3 loop is CASSYSGGLAYEQYF. In DNA form, the CDR3 reads TGTGCCAGCAGTTACTCTGGAGGTCTCGCCTACGAGCAGTACTTC.

In this sample, this clone turned up a few times. The chain recombines TRBV18 with TRBJ2-4; TRBD1 is a possible D gene (6 bases). Germline V gene lookup returns CDR1 KGHSH and CDR2 LQKENI. The V end was cut by 2 bases, the J end by 9 bases, with 14 bases between. CDR3 length equals 14 residues. CDR3 region: CASSPMDSALIQYF. For the CDR3, the DNA is TGTGCCAGCTCACCAATGGACAGCGCCCTCATTCAGTACTTC.

This clone was observed a single time. This CDR3 reads CASTFGTGVSEAFF. The CDR3 region has the DNA TGTGCCAGTACCTTCGGGACAGGGGTTTCTGAAGCTTTCTTT. V usage is TRBV19 and J usage is TRBJ1-1, with 10 bases aligning to TRBD1. Germline CDR1 and CDR2: LNHDA and SQIVND (reference sequence). The J segment lost 6 bases and the V segment lost 7 bases, leaving 8 bases of the junction unmatched. The CDR3 consists of 14 residues. Using reference TRBV19 and TRBJ1-1 for the parts outside the CDR3, the full variable domain is DGGITQSPKYLFRKEGQNVTLSCEQNLNHDAMYWYRQDPGQGLRLIYYSQIVNDFQKGDIAEGYSVSREKKESFPLTVTSAQKNPTAFYLCASTFGTGVSEAFFGQGTRLTVV.

The rearrangement uses TRBV15 and TRBJ2-3; D possibly corresponds to TRBD2 (6 bases). The germline V gene has CDR1 LNHNV and CDR2 YYDKDF (reference sequence). With 0 bases removed from V and 6 bases from J, the gap between germline ends came to 16 bases. The CDR3 runs to 16 residues. The CDR3 loop is CATSRDQTSISDTQYF. The DNA for the CDR3 is TGTGCCACCAGCAGAGATCAGACTAGTATATCGGATACGCAGTATTTT.